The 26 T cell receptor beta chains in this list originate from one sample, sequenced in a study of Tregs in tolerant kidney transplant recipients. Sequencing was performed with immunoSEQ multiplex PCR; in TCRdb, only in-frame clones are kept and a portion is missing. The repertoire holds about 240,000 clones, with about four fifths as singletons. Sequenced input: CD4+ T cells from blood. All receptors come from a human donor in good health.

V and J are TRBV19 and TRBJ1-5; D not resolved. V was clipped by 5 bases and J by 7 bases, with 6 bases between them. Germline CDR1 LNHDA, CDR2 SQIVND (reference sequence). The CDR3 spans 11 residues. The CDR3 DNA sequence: TGTGCCAGTAGTTTACCACAGCCCCAGCATTTT. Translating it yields CASSLPQPQHF.

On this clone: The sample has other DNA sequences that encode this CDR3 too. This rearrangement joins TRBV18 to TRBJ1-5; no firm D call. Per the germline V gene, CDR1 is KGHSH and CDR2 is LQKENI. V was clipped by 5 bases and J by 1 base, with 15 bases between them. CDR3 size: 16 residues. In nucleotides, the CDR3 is TGTGCCAGCTCATCTGCCGGTGGGGTGAGCAATCAGCCCCAGCATTTT. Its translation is CASSSAGGVSNQPQHF.

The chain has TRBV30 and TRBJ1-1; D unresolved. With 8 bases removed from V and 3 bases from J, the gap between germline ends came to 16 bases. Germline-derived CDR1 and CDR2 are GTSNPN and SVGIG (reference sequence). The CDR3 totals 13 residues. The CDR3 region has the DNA TGTGCCGCAAGGGCCCTGGGAGACACTGAAGCTTTCTTT. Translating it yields CAARALGDTEAFF.

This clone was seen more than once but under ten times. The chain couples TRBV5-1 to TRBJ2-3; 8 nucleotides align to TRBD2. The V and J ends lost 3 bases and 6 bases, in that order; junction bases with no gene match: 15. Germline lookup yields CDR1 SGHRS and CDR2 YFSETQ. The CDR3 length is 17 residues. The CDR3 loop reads CASSSYERGTFRDTQYF. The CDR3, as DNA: TGCGCCAGCAGCTCATACGAGCGGGGGACCTTTCGGGATACGCAGTATTTT.

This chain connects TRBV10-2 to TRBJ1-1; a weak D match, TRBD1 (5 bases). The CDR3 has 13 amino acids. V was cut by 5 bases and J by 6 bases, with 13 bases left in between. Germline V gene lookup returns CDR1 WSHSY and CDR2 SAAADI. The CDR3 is CASSPKRGPEAFF. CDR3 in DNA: TGCGCCAGCAGTCCTAAGAGGGGTCCTGAAGCTTTCTTT.

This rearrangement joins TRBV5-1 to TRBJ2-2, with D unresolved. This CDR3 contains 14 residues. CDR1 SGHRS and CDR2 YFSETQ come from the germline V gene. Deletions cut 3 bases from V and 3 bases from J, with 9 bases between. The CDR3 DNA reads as TGCGCCAGCAGCTCCGACACCTACACCGGGGAGCTGTTTTTT. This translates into CASSSDTYTGELFF.

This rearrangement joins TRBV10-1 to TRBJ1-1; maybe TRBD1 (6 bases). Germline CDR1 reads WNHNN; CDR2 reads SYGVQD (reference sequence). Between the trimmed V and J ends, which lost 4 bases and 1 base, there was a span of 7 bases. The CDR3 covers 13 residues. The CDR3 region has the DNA TGCGCCAGCAGTGTAGGGGGGAACACTGAAGCTTTCTTT. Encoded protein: CASSVGGNTEAFF.

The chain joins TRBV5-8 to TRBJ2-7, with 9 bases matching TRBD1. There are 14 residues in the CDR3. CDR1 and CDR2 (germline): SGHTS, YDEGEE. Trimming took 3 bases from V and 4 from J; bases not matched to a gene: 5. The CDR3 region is CASSWDRARYEQYF. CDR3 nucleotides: TGTGCCAGCAGCTGGGACAGGGCAAGGTACGAGCAGTACTTC.

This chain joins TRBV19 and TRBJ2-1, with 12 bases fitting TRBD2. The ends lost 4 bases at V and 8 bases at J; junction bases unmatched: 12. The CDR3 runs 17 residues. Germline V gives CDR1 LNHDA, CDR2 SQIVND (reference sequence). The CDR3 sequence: CASSRNLAGGPIHEQFF. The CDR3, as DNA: TGTGCCAGTAGTAGGAACCTAGCGGGAGGGCCAATTCATGAGCAGTTCTTC.

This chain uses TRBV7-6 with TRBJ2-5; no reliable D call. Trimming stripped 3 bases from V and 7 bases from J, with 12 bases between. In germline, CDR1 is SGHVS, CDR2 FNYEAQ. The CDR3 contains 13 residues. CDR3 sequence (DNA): TGTGCCAGCAGCTTTGGCCGAGGCGGGACCCAGTACTTC. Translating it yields CASSFGRGGTQYF.

The CDR3, as DNA: TGTGCCAGCTCACCAAAACAGGGCGCCAATGGCTACACCTTC. This translates into CASSPKQGANGYTF. The chain is built from TRBV18 and TRBJ1-2, with TRBD1 as a possible D gene (6 bases). The CDR3 length is 14 residues. Trimming removed 2 bases at V and 6 bases at J, with 13 bases between. Germline values: CDR1 KGHSH, CDR2 LQKENI.

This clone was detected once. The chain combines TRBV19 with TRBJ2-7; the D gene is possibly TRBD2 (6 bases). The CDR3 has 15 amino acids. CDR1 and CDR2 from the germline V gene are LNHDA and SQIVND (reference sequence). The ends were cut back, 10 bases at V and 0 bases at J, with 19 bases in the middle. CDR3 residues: CATGRRGSSSYEQYF. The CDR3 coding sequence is TGTGCCACCGGGAGAAGGGGCTCTAGCTCCTACGAGCAGTACTTC. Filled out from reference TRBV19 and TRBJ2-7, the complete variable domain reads DGGITQSPKYLFRKEGQNVTLSCEQNLNHDAMYWYRQDPGQGLRLIYYSQIVNDFQKGDIAEGYSVSREKKESFPLTVTSAQKNPTAFYLCATGRRGSSSYEQYFGPGTRLTVT.

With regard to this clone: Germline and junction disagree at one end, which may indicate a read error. The CDR3 DNA sequence: TGTGCTAGCAGCTTCGTAGCGGGGGGGTTGGAGACCCAGTACTTC. Protein product: CASSFVAGGLETQYF. The genes are TRBV7-7 and TRBJ2-5; 11 nucleotides align to TRBD2. Germline V CDR1 and CDR2: SSHAT, FNYEAQ (reference sequence). This CDR3 is built from 15 residues.

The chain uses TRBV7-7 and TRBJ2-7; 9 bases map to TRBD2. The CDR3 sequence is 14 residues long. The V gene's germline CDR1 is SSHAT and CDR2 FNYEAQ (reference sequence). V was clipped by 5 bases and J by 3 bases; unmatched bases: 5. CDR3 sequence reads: CASSQGTSSYEQYF. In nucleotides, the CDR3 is TGTGCCAGCAGCCAGGGGACTAGCAGCTACGAGCAGTACTTC.

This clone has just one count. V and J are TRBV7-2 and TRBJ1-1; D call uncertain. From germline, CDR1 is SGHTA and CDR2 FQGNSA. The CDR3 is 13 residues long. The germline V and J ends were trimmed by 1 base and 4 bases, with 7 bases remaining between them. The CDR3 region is CASSLDRSTEAFF. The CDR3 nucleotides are TGTGCCAGCAGCTTAGATCGCAGCACTGAAGCTTTCTTT.

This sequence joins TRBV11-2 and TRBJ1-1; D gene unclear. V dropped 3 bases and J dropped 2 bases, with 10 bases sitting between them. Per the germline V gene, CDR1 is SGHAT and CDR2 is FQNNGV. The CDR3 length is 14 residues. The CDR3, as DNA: TGTGCCAGCAGCTTGACACCGATTAACACTGAAGCTTTCTTT. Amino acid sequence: CASSLTPINTEAFF.

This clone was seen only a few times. The CDR3 DNA follows: TGTGCCAGTAGTGCCGCAGGGAAAGGGTACGTGCGGTACGAGCAGTACTTC. Translation gives CASSAAGKGYVRYEQYF. The gene calls are TRBV19 and TRBJ2-7; D might be TRBD1 (5 bases). V was cut by 5 bases and J by 4 bases, with 24 bases left in between. The CDR3 has 17 amino acids. Germline V gives CDR1 LNHDA, CDR2 SQIVND (reference sequence).

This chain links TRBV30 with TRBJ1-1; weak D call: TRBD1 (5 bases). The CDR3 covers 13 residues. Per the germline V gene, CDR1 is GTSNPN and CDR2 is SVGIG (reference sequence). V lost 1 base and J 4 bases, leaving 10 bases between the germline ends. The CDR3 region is CAWSEDIRTEAFF. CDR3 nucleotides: TGTGCCTGGAGTGAGGACATTCGCACTGAAGCTTTCTTT.

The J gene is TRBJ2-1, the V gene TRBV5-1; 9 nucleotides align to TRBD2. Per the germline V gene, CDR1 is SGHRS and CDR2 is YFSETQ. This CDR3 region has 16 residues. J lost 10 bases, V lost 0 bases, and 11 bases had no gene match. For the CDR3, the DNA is TGCGCCAGCAGCTTGGTAAAAGCGGGAGGCACTAGGGAGCAGTTCTTC. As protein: CASSLVKAGGTREQFF.

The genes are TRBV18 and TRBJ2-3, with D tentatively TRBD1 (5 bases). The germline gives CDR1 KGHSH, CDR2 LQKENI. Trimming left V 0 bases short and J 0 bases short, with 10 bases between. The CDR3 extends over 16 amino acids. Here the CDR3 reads CASSPPRTKSTDTQYF. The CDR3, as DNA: TGTGCCAGCTCACCACCGAGGACAAAGAGCACAGATACGCAGTATTTT.

The CDR3 bases are TGCGCCAGCAGCGGGACAGCAACTAATGAAAAACTGTTTTTT. This sequence encodes CASSGTATNEKLFF. This chain connects TRBV5-1 to TRBJ1-4, with 7 bases aligning to TRBD1. V trimming: 4 bases; J trimming: 0 bases; junction bases outside the gene matches: 0. Germline assignment: CDR1 SGHRS and CDR2 YFSETQ. The CDR3 length is 14 residues.

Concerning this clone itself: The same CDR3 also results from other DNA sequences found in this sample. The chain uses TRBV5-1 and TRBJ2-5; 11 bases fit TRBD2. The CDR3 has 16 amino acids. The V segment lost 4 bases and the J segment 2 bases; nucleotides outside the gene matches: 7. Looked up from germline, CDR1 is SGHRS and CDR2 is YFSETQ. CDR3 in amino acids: CASSPRLAGGQETQYF. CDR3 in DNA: TGCGCCAGCAGCCCCAGGCTAGCGGGAGGTCAAGAGACCCAGTACTTC. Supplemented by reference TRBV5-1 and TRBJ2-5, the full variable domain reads KAGVTQTPRYLIKTRGQQVTLSCSPISGHRSVSWYQQTPGQGLQFLFEYFSETQRNKGNFPGRFSGRQFSNSRSEMNVSTLELGDSALYLCASSPRLAGGQETQYFGPGTRLLVL.

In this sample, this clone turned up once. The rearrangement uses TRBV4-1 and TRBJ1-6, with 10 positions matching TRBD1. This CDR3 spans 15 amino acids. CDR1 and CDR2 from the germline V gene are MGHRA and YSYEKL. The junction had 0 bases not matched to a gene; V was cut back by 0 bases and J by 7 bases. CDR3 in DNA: TGCGCCAGCAGCCAAGAGGGACAGGGGAATTCACCCCTCCACTTT. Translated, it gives CASSQEGQGNSPLHF.

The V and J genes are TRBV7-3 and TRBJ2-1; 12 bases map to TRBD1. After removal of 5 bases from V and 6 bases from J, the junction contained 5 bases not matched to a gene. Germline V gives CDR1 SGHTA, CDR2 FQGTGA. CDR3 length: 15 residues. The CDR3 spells CASSPGTGGANEQFF. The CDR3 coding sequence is TGTGCCAGCAGCCCGGGGACAGGGGGCGCCAATGAGCAGTTCTTC.

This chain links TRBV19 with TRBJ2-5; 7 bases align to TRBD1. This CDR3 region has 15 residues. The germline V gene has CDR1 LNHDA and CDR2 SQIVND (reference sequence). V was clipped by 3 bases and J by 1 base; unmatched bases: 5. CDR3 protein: CASSIWGQSQETQYF. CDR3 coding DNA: TGTGCCAGTAGTATTTGGGGACAGAGCCAAGAGACCCAGTACTTC. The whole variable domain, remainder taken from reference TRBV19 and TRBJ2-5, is DGGITQSPKYLFRKEGQNVTLSCEQNLNHDAMYWYRQDPGQGLRLIYYSQIVNDFQKGDIAEGYSVSREKKESFPLTVTSAQKNPTAFYLCASSIWGQSQETQYFGPGTRLLVL.

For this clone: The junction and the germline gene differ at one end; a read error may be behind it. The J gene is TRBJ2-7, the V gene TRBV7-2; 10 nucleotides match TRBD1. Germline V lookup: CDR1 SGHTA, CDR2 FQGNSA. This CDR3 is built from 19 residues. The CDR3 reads CASKVGVRGRQGARYEQSF. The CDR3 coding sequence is TGTGCCAGCAAAGTCGGGGTCCGGGGGAGACAGGGGGCAAGGTACGAGCAGTCCTTC.